The 30 T cell receptor beta chains presented below share a single source sample, sequenced in a study of spatial heterogeneity in lung cancer. TCRdb reprocessed the 5' RACE reads with MiXCR, giving one entry per CDR3 protein. This sample has about 120,000 distinct CDR3 sequences, with over 9% found just once. Indicated time point: blood at routine non-recurrence follow-up after resection. Unsorted samples of tumor, nontumor lung or frozen PBMC had their whole RNA sequenced. Here the sequenced sample was PBMCs, taken at follow-up. These receptors came from a male donor with early-stage non-small cell lung cancer.

A few counts support this clonotype. V gene TRBV6-5 combines with J gene TRBJ2-2, with D tentatively TRBD1 (6 bases). V was shortened by 0 bases and J by 6 bases, with 11 bases between the two germline ends. The V gene's germline CDR1 is MNHEY and CDR2 SVGAGI. This CDR3 contains 15 residues. The CDR3 coding sequence is TGTGCCAGCAGTTACTCGCACAGGGACGCCGGGGAGCTGTTTTTT. Residues: CASSYSHRDAGELFF.

This clonotype was seen more than once but under ten times. This chain links TRBV4-2 with TRBJ2-1; 12 bases are shared with TRBD2. Losses at the gene ends were 4 bases for V and 4 bases for J; bases not matched to a gene: 5. CDR1 is LGHNA, CDR2 YNFKEQ, per germline. This CDR3 is built from 16 residues. The CDR3 loop reads CASSPTTSGGYNEQFF. CDR3 sequence (DNA): TGTGCCAGCAGCCCCACGACTAGCGGGGGATACAATGAGCAGTTCTTC.

V is TRBV6-5 and J is TRBJ2-6, with D unresolved. The CDR3 is 19 residues long. Trimming shortened V by 4 bases and J by 0 bases, and 19 bases separated the two germline ends. Germline loops: CDR1 MNHEY, CDR2 SVGAGI. This CDR3 reads CASSFNVRTSSSGANVLTF. CDR3 sequence (DNA): TGTGCCAGCAGTTTCAATGTCCGGACGTCCAGCTCTGGGGCCAACGTCCTGACTTTC.

The chain combines TRBV24-1 with TRBJ1-2, with D perhaps matching TRBD1 (5 bases). There are 13 residues in the CDR3. The V end lost 3 bases, the J end lost 5 bases, and 9 bases lay between the germline ends. Germline V gene lookup returns CDR1 KGHDR and CDR2 SFDVKD. The CDR3 DNA reads as TGTGCCACCAGTGATATGTCAGGGTATGGCTACACCTTC. It is translated as CATSDMSGYGYTF.

This clonotype was observed at least ten times. Here the CDR3 reads CANLQGVRLGEQFF. The CDR3 nucleotides read TGTGCCAATCTGCAGGGAGTACGTTTGGGGGAGCAGTTCTTC. The J gene is TRBJ2-1, the V gene TRBV9, with D tentatively TRBD1 or TRBD2 (5 bases each). The CDR3 contains 14 residues. Looked up from germline, CDR1 is SGDLS and CDR2 is YYNGEE. The V gene lost 9 bases and the J gene lost 10 bases, with 23 bases spanning the gap.

This clonotype was picked up many times. The CDR3 is CAISESRTPREQFF. The CDR3 nucleotides read TGTGCCATCAGTGAGTCTCGAACTCCGCGTGAGCAGTTCTTC. The chain links TRBV10-3 to TRBJ2-1; D gene uncertain. The V end was cut by 0 bases, the J end by 9 bases, with 12 bases between. The germline V gene has CDR1 ENHRY and CDR2 SYGVKD. The CDR3 runs to 14 residues.

This clonotype was picked up a small number of times. This chain joins TRBV20-1 and TRBJ1-6, with D uncertain. The CDR3 has 13 residues. Germline loops: CDR1 DFQATT, CDR2 SNEGSKA (reference sequence). V lost 6 bases and J 9 bases, leaving 15 bases between the germline ends. In DNA form, the CDR3 reads TGCAGTGCGCTACCGGACCCGGGTTCACCCCTCCACTTT. It translates to CSALPDPGSPLHF.

In its sample, this clonotype was seen a few times. The rearrangement joins TRBV7-8 to TRBJ2-7; D remains ambiguous. The CDR3 extends over 14 amino acids. Between the trimmed V and J ends, which lost 5 bases and 1 base, there was a span of 12 bases. In germline, CDR1 is SGHVS, CDR2 FQNEAQ. The CDR3 sequence is CASSLLEGSYEQYF. As DNA, the CDR3 is TGTGCCAGCAGCCTGCTCGAAGGGTCCTACGAGCAGTACTTC.

This clonotype was recorded a few times. V is TRBV6-2 or TRBV6-3 and J is TRBJ2-1; 8 bases align to TRBD2. The ends lost 11 bases at V and 6 bases at J; junction bases unmatched: 9. CDR1 and CDR2 from the germline V gene are MNHEY and SVGEGT. This CDR3 region has 13 residues. The CDR3 coding sequence is TGTGCCGGAAAGCGGGGGCCCTCCAATGAGCAGTTCTTC. This sequence encodes CAGKRGPSNEQFF.

This clonotype came up many times. The chain couples TRBV12-3 or TRBV12-4 to TRBJ1-5; the D gene is possibly TRBD1 (6 bases). V lost 6 bases and J 3 bases, leaving 12 bases between the germline ends. CDR3 size: 14 residues. Written as DNA, the CDR3 is TGTGCCAGCAGCGAAGACAGGAACAATCAGCCCCAGCATTTT. It is translated as CASSEDRNNQPQHF.

This clonotype has more than one count but fewer than ten. The chain carries TRBV2 and TRBJ2-6; 7 positions agree with TRBD1. Germline trimming cut 7 bases from V and 2 bases from J; bases unmatched to any gene: 2. Germline-derived CDR1 and CDR2 are SNHLY and FYNNEI. This CDR3 has 14 residues. The CDR3 nucleotides read TGTGCCAGCATTACAGGGGCTGGGGCCAACGTCCTGACTTTC. Protein sequence: CASITGAGANVLTF.

This chain links TRBV29-1 with TRBJ2-2; D gene unclear. From germline, CDR1 is SQVTM and CDR2 ANQGSEA. Trimming left V 4 bases short and J 2 bases short, with 14 bases between. There are 15 residues in the CDR3. In nucleotides, the CDR3 is TGCAGCGTTGCCCTTTCGGCAGCCAACACCGGGGAGCTGTTTTTT. This codes for CSVALSAANTGELFF.

This clonotype was seen more than once but under ten times. The V and J genes are TRBV9 and TRBJ2-3; D is perhaps TRBD1 (7 bases). The germline V gene encodes CDR1 SGDLS and CDR2 YYNGEE. This CDR3 has 13 amino acids. With 4 bases removed from V and 9 bases from J, the gap between germline ends came to 15 bases. The CDR3 DNA reads TGTGCCAGCAGCCCAGGAGGGGACAGCACGCAGTATTTT. Translating it yields CASSPGGDSTQYF.

This clonotype has more than one count but fewer than ten. The rearrangement links TRBV28 to TRBJ1-6; 11 bases line up with TRBD1. CDR3 length: 18 residues. The germline CDR1 and CDR2 sequences are MDHEN and SYDVKM. After removal of 6 bases from V and 1 base from J, the junction contained 8 bases not matched to a gene. The CDR3 region has the DNA TGTGCCAGCAGGAGCCCCGGGACAGGGGGATCCTATAATTCACCCCTCCACTTT. Translating it yields CASRSPGTGGSYNSPLHF.

The gene calls are TRBV28 and TRBJ1-2; 7 nucleotides align to TRBD1. Germline V CDR1 and CDR2: MDHEN, SYDVKM. The CDR3 runs 17 residues. V shed 2 bases, J shed 7 bases, and the junction held 16 bases outside the gene matches. CDR3 bases: TGTGCCAGCAGTTTACGGGTCAGGGGGAGAAGTAGCTTTGGCTACACCTTC. It codes for CASSLRVRGRSSFGYTF.

This chain uses TRBV12-3 or TRBV12-4 with TRBJ2-1; 9 positions match TRBD1. This CDR3 has 14 amino acids. V lost 5 bases and J lost 6; bases outside the gene matches: 5. CDR3 amino acids: CASSEQGAVNEQFF. The CDR3 bases are TGTGCCAGCAGTGAACAGGGGGCGGTCAATGAGCAGTTCTTC.

This clonotype was found many times. The V and J genes are TRBV4-1 and TRBJ2-3; D remains unclear. The CDR3 is 13 amino acids. V shed 1 base and J shed 2 bases, with 4 bases lying between them. CDR1 MGHRA and CDR2 YSYEKL come from the germline V gene. The CDR3 loop is CASSQVTTDTQYF. The CDR3 DNA follows: TGCGCCAGCAGCCAAGTAACCACAGATACGCAGTATTTT.

This clonotype showed up many times. This chain uses TRBV28 with TRBJ2-5; 7 nucleotides match TRBD2. V dropped 1 base and J dropped 2; count of bases not matched to a gene: 10. The CDR3 sequence is 17 residues long. CDR1 is MDHEN, CDR2 SYDVKM, per germline. The CDR3 nucleotides are TGTGCCAGCAGTTTATCTTCTAGCGGTTGGGGGCAAGAGACCCAGTACTTC. Translating gives CASSLSSSGWGQETQYF.

The V gene is TRBV7-2, the J gene TRBJ1-4; D remains unclear. Germline CDR1 and CDR2: SGHTA and FQGNSA. V lost 5 bases to trimming and J lost 4 bases, with 8 bases between them. This CDR3 is 13 amino acids long. CDR3 bases: TGTGCCAGCAGCACCAGAAATAATGAAAAACTGTTTTTT. This encodes CASSTRNNEKLFF.

This sequence joins TRBV25-1 and TRBJ1-1, with a possible D match to TRBD1 (6 bases). The CDR3 has 16 residues. Germline assignment: CDR1 MGHDK and CDR2 SYGVNS. V lost 4 bases and J 1 base, leaving 16 bases between the germline ends. This chain's CDR3 is CASSGPALDRNTEAFF. The CDR3 region has the DNA TGTGCCAGCAGTGGACCGGCCTTGGACAGGAACACTGAAGCTTTCTTT.

This clonotype was seen at least ten times. The rearrangement uses TRBV7-2 and TRBJ1-5, with unresolved D. Germline CDR1 reads SGHTA; CDR2 reads FQGNSA. The germline V and J ends were trimmed by 5 bases and 0 bases, with 11 bases remaining between them. CDR3 length: 15 amino acids. CDR3 nucleotide sequence: TGTGCCAGCAGCCCCGAACCTAATAGCAATCAGCCCCAGCATTTT. It translates to CASSPEPNSNQPQHF. Together with reference TRBV7-2 and TRBJ1-5, the CDR3 gives the full variable domain: GAGVSQSPSNKVTEKGKDVELRCDPISGHTALYWYRQSLGQGLEFLIYFQGNSAPDKSGLPSDRFSAERTGGSVSTLTIQRTQQEDSAVYLCASSPEPNSNQPQHFGDGTRLSIL.

The chain uses TRBV20-1 and TRBJ2-7, with 8 bases identical to TRBD2. CDR1 is DFQATT, CDR2 SNEGSKA, per germline (reference sequence). The CDR3 contains 13 residues. V lost 3 bases and J lost 3; bases outside the gene matches: 4. The CDR3 DNA sequence: TGCAGTGCTAGTTTACGGGGGGGCTACGAGCAGTACTTC. Protein: CSASLRGGYEQYF.

This clonotype was observed many times. The V call is TRBV4-2, the J call TRBJ2-7; D unclear. The V end was cut by 1 base, the J end by 6 bases, with 10 bases between. CDR3 size: 13 residues. Per germline, CDR1 LGHNA and CDR2 YNFKEQ. In DNA form, the CDR3 reads TGTGCCAGCAGCCAAGTGGGTCAGCCCGAGCAGTACTTC. It specifies CASSQVGQPEQYF.

This clonotype was seen a few times. J is TRBJ1-5 and V is TRBV4-2; D is undetermined. The CDR3 has 13 residues. Trimming removed 1 base from V and 4 bases from J, with 5 bases in between. Per the germline V gene, CDR1 is LGHNA and CDR2 is YNFKEQ. CDR3 loop: CASSQVLNQPQHF. The CDR3 bases are TGTGCCAGCAGCCAAGTCTTGAATCAGCCCCAGCATTTT.

This clonotype was seen repeatedly, ten times or more. The J gene is TRBJ1-4, the V gene TRBV21-1; the table's D gene call, TRBD1, was not cross checked with the DNA. TRBV21-1 is a documented pseudogene. The CDR3 length is 15 residues. The CDR3 DNA reads TGTGCCAGCAGCAAATCTCGAAGGGGTGGTGAAAAACTGTTTTTT. Amino acids: CASSKSRRGGEKLFF.

In this sample, this clonotype turned up a few times. The gene calls are TRBV24-1 and TRBJ2-3; perhaps TRBD1 as D (5 bases). This CDR3 has 15 residues. The V gene lost 3 bases and the J gene lost 3 bases, with 12 bases spanning the gap. The germline V gene has CDR1 KGHDR and CDR2 SFDVKD. The CDR3 nucleotides are TGTGCCACCAGTGATACCTCTTACAGGACAGATACGCAGTATTTT. Protein: CATSDTSYRTDTQYF.

The rearrangement links TRBV12-3 or TRBV12-4 to TRBJ1-5, with 7 bases that match TRBD1. The CDR3 runs 13 residues. With 6 bases clipped from V and 2 bases from J, the junction kept 1 base outside the gene matches. The CDR3 protein is CASRGTGNQPQHF. CDR3 coding DNA: TGTGCCAGCAGAGGGACAGGCAATCAGCCCCAGCATTTT.

This clonotype was seen a few times. This rearrangement joins TRBV28 to TRBJ2-2, with a tentative D call TRBD1 (6 bases). Trimming cost V 6 bases and J 0 bases, with 14 bases left between them. Germline V gene lookup returns CDR1 MDHEN and CDR2 SYDVKM. The CDR3 extends over 16 amino acids. The DNA of the CDR3 is TGTGCCAGCAGATATTCCGGGACACCGAACACCGGGGAGCTGTTTTTT. This gives the protein CASRYSGTPNTGELFF.

This clonotype showed up many times. The chain recombines TRBV30 with TRBJ2-1; 13 bases map to TRBD2. V lost 2 bases and J lost 12; bases outside the gene matches: 13. Per the germline V gene, CDR1 is GTSNPN and CDR2 is SVGIG (reference sequence). The CDR3 totals 16 residues. Written as DNA, the CDR3 is TGTGCCTGGAGTAATTCCCGGACTAGCGGGGGATTACGGCAGTTCTTC. This gives the protein CAWSNSRTSGGLRQFF.

This clonotype appeared many times. CDR3 bases: TGTGCCAGCAGCTTATGGGGGTTATCTGGGGCCAACGTCCTGACTTTC. Amino acid sequence: CASSLWGLSGANVLTF. V and J are TRBV5-4 and TRBJ2-6, with D perhaps being TRBD1 or TRBD2 (5 bases each). This CDR3 has 16 residues. Germline CDR1 and CDR2: SGHNT and YYREEE (reference sequence). V was cut by 2 bases and J by 1 base, with 10 bases left in between.